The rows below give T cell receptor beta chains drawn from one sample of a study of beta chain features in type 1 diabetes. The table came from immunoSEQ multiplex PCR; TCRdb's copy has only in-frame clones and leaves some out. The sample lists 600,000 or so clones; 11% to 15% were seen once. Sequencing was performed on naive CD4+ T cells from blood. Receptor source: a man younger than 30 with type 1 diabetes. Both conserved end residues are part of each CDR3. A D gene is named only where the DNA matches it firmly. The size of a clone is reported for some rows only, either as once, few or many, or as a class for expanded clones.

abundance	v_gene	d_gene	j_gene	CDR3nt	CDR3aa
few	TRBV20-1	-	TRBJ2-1	TGCAGTGCCCCAGGGGCGGGTGAGCAGTTCTTC	CSAPGAGEQFF
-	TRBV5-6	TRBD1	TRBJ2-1	TGTGCCAGCAGCCCGGACAGGGCCACCTACAATGAGCAGTTCTTC	CASSPDRATYNEQFF
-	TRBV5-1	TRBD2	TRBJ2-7	TGCGCCAGCAGCCTCGGACTAGCGGGAGGTAACGAGCAGTACTTC	CASSLGLAGGNEQYF
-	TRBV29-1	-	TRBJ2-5	TGCAGCGTAAGACCCATCCAAGAGACCCAGTACTTC	CSVRPIQETQYF
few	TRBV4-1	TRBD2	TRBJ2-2	TGCGCCAGCAGGGAGGGACTAGCGGAATCCGGGGAGCTGTTTTTT	CASREGLAESGELFF
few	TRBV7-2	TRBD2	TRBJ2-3	TGTGCCAGCAGCTCTAGCGGGGCCGCAGATACGCAGTATTTT	CASSSSGAADTQYF
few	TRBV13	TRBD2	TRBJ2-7	TGTGCCAGCAGCCCTCTAAAGCGGGAGTACGAGCAGTACTTC	CASSPLKREYEQYF
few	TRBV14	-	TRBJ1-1	TGTGCCAGCAGCCAACAACCGGGACCGGGGACTGAAGCTTTCTTT	CASSQQPGPGTEAFF
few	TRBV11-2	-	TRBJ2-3	TGTGCCAGCAGCTTACAGGCGGTGTTCACAGATACGCAGTATTTT	CASSLQAVFTDTQYF
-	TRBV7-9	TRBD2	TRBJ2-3	TGTGCCAGCAGCCAAGCTAGCGGGAGGATCACAGATACGCAGTATTTT	CASSQASGRITDTQYF
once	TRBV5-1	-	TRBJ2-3	TGCGCCAGCAGCTTGGGTCTTATACTAAGCGATACGCAGTATTTT	CASSLGLILSDTQYF
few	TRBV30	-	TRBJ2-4	TGTGCCTGGAGTAACTGGGGGATTGGAGCCAAAAACATTCAGTACTTC	CAWSNWGIGAKNIQYF
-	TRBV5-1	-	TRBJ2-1	TGCGCCAGCAGCCCGGAGGGAGGTTTCAGCTCCTACAATGAGCAGTTCTTC	CASSPEGGFSSYNEQFF
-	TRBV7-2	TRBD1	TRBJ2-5	TGTGCCAGCAGCCCTAGTACAGGGGTGGTGGAGACCCAGTACTTC	CASSPSTGVVETQYF
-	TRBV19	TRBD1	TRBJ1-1	TGTGCCAGTAGTCTCCGACAGGGGCTGAACACTGAAGCTTTCTTT	CASSLRQGLNTEAFF
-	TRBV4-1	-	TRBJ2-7	TGCGCCAGCAGCCAAGCCGGGACGGTGGCCTCCTACGAGCAGTACTTC	CASSQAGTVASYEQYF
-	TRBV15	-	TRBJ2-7	TGTGCCACCAGCAGAAAATACGAGCAGTACTTC	CATSRKYEQYF
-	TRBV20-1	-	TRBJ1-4	TGCAGTGCTCCCGTTAATGAAAAACTGTTTTTT	CSAPVNEKLFF
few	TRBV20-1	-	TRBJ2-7	TGCAGTGCAACCACTCGCGAGCAGTACTTC	CSATTREQYF
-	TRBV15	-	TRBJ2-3	TGTGCCACCAGCAGAGGGACCGGGGGCCCTCCCACAGATACGCAGTATTTT	CATSRGTGGPPTDTQYF
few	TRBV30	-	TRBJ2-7	TGTGCCTGGAGTAGGTACCAGAACGAGCAGTACTTC	CAWSRYQNEQYF
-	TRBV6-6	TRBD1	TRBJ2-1	TGTGCCAGCAGTTACGCTAGACAGGGCAGCAATGAGCAGTTCTTC	CASSYARQGSNEQFF
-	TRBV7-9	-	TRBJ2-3	TGTGCCAGCAGTCGCGGGGGCCGCACAGATACGCAGTATTTT	CASSRGGRTDTQYF
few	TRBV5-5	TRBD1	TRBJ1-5	TGTGCCAGCAGCACAGGGACAGGGGGTGGAGCCCAGCATTTT	CASSTGTGGGAQHF
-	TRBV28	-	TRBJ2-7	TGTGCCAGCAGTTTAAACTACGAGCAGTACTTC	CASSLNYEQYF
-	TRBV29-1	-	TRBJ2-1	TGCAGCGTTGAAGGGGTAGATGAGCAGTTCTTC	CSVEGVDEQFF